Presented here are 24 T cell receptor beta chains from one specimen sequenced in a study of blood T cell repertoires in COVID-19 (dated by TCRdb to about 2020). The library relied on the immunoSEQ multiplex PCR assay. TCRdb re-hosts the immuneACCESS table, in-frame sequences only. Its copies lack some clones; in the studies checked, an unresolved V gene accounts for under half of them, and the cause for the rest is not known. The sample yields 150,000 to 160,000 clones; around three quarters were counted once. The ten largest make up approximately 1.8% of the sample. Material for sequencing was peripheral blood. Receptor source: an elderly man with acute or convalescent COVID-19.

The J gene is TRBJ1-5, the V gene TRBV19; 9 bases fit TRBD1. J was trimmed by 5 bases and V by 5 bases; bases with no gene match: 7. CDR1 LNHDA and CDR2 SQIVND come from the germline V gene (reference sequence). The CDR3 is made up of 15 amino acids. The CDR3 is CASSRTGAGDQPQHF. DNA of the CDR3: TGTGCCAGTAGTCGGACAGGGGCTGGGGATCAGCCCCAGCATTTT.

The chain uses TRBV2 and TRBJ1-4; tentative D call: TRBD1 (5 bases). Germline V gene data show CDR1 as SNHLY and CDR2 as FYNNEI. The V and J ends lost 10 bases and 0 bases respectively, with 15 bases between them. CDR3 size: 15 residues. Here the CDR3 DNA reads TGTGCCACCCGACGGGACTATGCAACTAATGAAAAACTGTTTTTT. Encoded protein: CATRRDYATNEKLFF. Complete variable domain (other parts from reference TRBV2 and TRBJ1-4): EPEVTQTPSHQVTQMGQEVILRCVPISNHLYFYWYRQILGQKVEFLVSFYNNEISEKSEIFDDQFSVERPDGSNFTLKIRSTKLEDSAMYFCATRRDYATNEKLFFGSGTQLSVL.

This clone was detected only a few times. The chain joins TRBV11-3 to TRBJ2-5, with 12 positions matching TRBD2. The CDR3 has 13 residues. In germline, CDR1 is SGHNT, CDR2 YENEEA. Trimming cost V 6 bases and J 13 bases; bases outside gene matches: 9. CDR3 DNA sequence: TGTGCCAGCAGACCACTAGCGGGGGGCCAATTGTACTTC. It encodes CASRPLAGGQLYF.

This clone came up once. The chain has TRBV30 and TRBJ1-3; D remains unclear. This CDR3 has 13 residues. CDR1 is GTSNPN and CDR2 is SVGIG in the germline V gene (reference sequence). V was cut by 4 bases and J by 4 bases, with 11 bases left in between. The CDR3 DNA follows: TGTGCCTGGACCAGCGAAATAGGAAACACCATATATTTT. This translates into CAWTSEIGNTIYF.

V usage is TRBV5-1 and J usage is TRBJ2-3; a possible D gene is TRBD2 (6 bases). Deletions cut 4 bases from V and 6 bases from J, with 15 bases between. This CDR3 spans 14 amino acids. CDR1 and CDR2 (germline): SGHRS, YFSETQ. The CDR3 sequence: CASSPGRVPDTQYF. CDR3 sequence (DNA): TGCGCCAGCAGCCCCGGGAGAGTGCCGGATACGCAGTATTTT.

The chain joins TRBV5-1 to TRBJ2-7; tentative D call: TRBD1 (5 bases). The germline V gene has CDR1 SGHRS and CDR2 YFSETQ. Trimming removed 4 bases from V and 5 bases from J, with 13 bases in between. This CDR3 is 13 amino acids long. The CDR3 coding sequence is TGCGCCAGCAGCGACCCCCAGGGCCACGAGCAGTACTTC. This translates into CASSDPQGHEQYF.

The V gene is TRBV7-2, the J gene TRBJ1-1; TRBD1 matches 7 bases. Trimming removed 11 bases from V and 6 bases from J; junction bases left unmatched: 9. CDR1 SGHTA and CDR2 FQGNSA come from the germline V gene. This CDR3 is 12 amino acids long. The CDR3 bases are TGTGCCGCCATAGGGGGCGCCGCTGAAGCTTTCTTT. Amino acids: CAAIGGAAEAFF.

There are a few counts of this clone. In DNA, the CDR3 is TGTGCCAGCAGCCCGAGATCGGGGTACATGAACTATGGCTACACCTTC. Its translation: CASSPRSGYMNYGYTF. The V gene is TRBV3-1 (or the pseudogene TRBV3-2), the J gene TRBJ1-2, with D uncertain. This CDR3 comprises 16 residues. Trimming removed 4 bases at V and 2 bases at J, with 17 bases between. Germline V gene data show CDR1 as LGHDT and CDR2 as YNNKEL (reference sequence).

This clone showed up just a few times. This chain joins TRBV20-1 and TRBJ2-5, with D perhaps TRBD2 (5 bases). CDR3 length equals 11 residues. The V gene's germline CDR1 is DFQATT and CDR2 SNEGSKA (reference sequence). V lost 5 bases and J lost 4, with 8 bases in between. CDR3 DNA: TGCAGTGCTGGAGGCAGAGAGACCCAGTACTTC. Its protein is CSAGGRETQYF.

The chain links TRBV30 to TRBJ1-4; 9 positions match TRBD1. V lost 4 bases to trimming and J lost 7 bases; unmatched junction nucleotides: 4. This CDR3 is 13 amino acids long. Germline CDR1 reads GTSNPN; CDR2 reads SVGIG (reference sequence). CDR3 loop: CAWKGTGIEKLFF. CDR3 DNA: TGTGCCTGGAAGGGGACAGGGATTGAAAAACTGTTTTTT.

The V and J genes are TRBV18 and TRBJ1-1; D might be TRBD1 (6 bases). Trimming cost V 6 bases and J 6 bases, with 14 bases left between them. Germline assignment: CDR1 KGHSH and CDR2 LQKENI. This CDR3 region has 13 residues. The CDR3 reads CASSGRGSPEAFF. In DNA form, the CDR3 reads TGTGCCAGCTCGGGCAGGGGCAGCCCTGAAGCTTTCTTT.

This chain links TRBV5-1 with TRBJ2-5, with a weak D call TRBD1 (7 bases). CDR1 and CDR2 from the germline V gene are SGHRS and YFSETQ. Trimming removed 5 bases at V and 4 bases at J, with 18 bases between. CDR3 length equals 15 residues. The CDR3 protein is CASSNLEGARETQYF. DNA for the CDR3: TGCGCCAGCAGTAATTTGGAGGGGGCGCGAGAGACCCAGTACTTC.

The chain carries TRBV5-8 and TRBJ1-2, with 7 bases identical to TRBD1. CDR1 is SGHTS and CDR2 is YDEGEE in the germline V gene. Trimming cost V 4 bases and J 4 bases; bases outside gene matches: 4. The CDR3 spans 13 residues. This CDR3 reads CASSQGGSYGYTF. Written as DNA, the CDR3 is TGTGCCAGCAGCCAGGGGGGCTCCTATGGCTACACCTTC.

This clone was picked up a small number of times. This chain uses TRBV11-2 with TRBJ2-1, with 15 bases matching TRBD2. V shed 1 base and J 12 bases; nucleotides not matched to a gene: 7. The CDR3 sequence is 16 residues long. Germline lookup yields CDR1 SGHAT and CDR2 FQNNGV. CDR3 residues: CASSLGGLAGGPGQFF. In DNA, the CDR3 is TGTGCCAGCAGCTTAGGGGGACTAGCGGGGGGCCCTGGGCAGTTCTTC.

The sample holds one count of this clone. One end of the junction varies from germline; a read error may be responsible. The chain employs TRBV5-1 and TRBJ2-1, with D perhaps TRBD1 (6 bases). CDR1 SGHRS and CDR2 YFSETQ come from the germline V gene. CDR3 length: 15 residues. CDR3 bases: TGCGCCAGCACCCAGGGGCGGGCCTCCTCCAATGAGCAGTTCTTC. Its translation is CASTQGRASSNEQFF.

As DNA, the CDR3 is TGCAGTGTCGAGCGGGGTGAGACCCAGTACTTC. Amino acid sequence: CSVERGETQYF. V usage is TRBV20-1 and J usage is TRBJ2-5; 7 bases are shared with TRBD2. CDR3 length: 11 amino acids. Germline trimming cut 7 bases from V and 5 bases from J; bases unmatched to any gene: 4. Germline CDR1 reads DFQATT; CDR2 reads SNEGSKA (reference sequence).

The chain joins TRBV9 to TRBJ2-7; TRBD1 matches at 7 bases. With 3 bases clipped from V and 2 bases from J, the junction kept 2 bases outside the gene matches. CDR1 is SGDLS and CDR2 is YYNGEE in the germline V gene. There are 13 residues in the CDR3. The chain's CDR3 is CASSATGAYEQYF. CDR3 in DNA: TGTGCCAGCAGCGCCACAGGGGCCTACGAGCAGTACTTC.

V and J are TRBV19 and TRBJ2-3; TRBD2 aligns across 9 bases. The V gene end was trimmed by 4 bases and the J gene end by 8 bases; junction bases not matched to a gene: 7. This CDR3 has 14 amino acids. The germline V gene encodes CDR1 LNHDA and CDR2 SQIVND (reference sequence). In DNA, the CDR3 is TGTGCCAGTAGTACGGCTAGCGGGGCCGGTACGCAGTATTTT. As protein: CASSTASGAGTQYF.

The chain combines TRBV18 with TRBJ1-6, with a weak D call TRBD1 (5 bases). Germline CDR1 is KGHSH and CDR2 is LQKENI. The V end lost 3 bases, the J end lost 7 bases, and 13 bases lay between the germline ends. CDR3 length equals 15 residues. The chain's CDR3 is CASSPQQDRNSPLHF. CDR3 in DNA: TGTGCCAGCTCACCCCAACAGGATCGAAATTCACCCCTCCACTTT.

This clone was counted only a few times. This chain joins TRBV4-3 and TRBJ2-2; unclear D gene. The CDR3 contains 16 residues. V shed 0 bases and J shed 9 bases, with 17 bases lying between them. Germline CDR1 is LGHNA and CDR2 is YSLEER. The chain's CDR3 is CASSQDPTRTDRELFF. CDR3 sequence (DNA): TGCGCCAGCAGCCAAGATCCAACCCGAACTGATCGGGAGCTGTTTTTT.

The chain recombines TRBV5-6 with TRBJ2-7; D is unclear. This CDR3 region has 13 residues. Per the germline V gene, CDR1 is SGHDT and CDR2 is YYEEEE. Trimming cost V 2 bases and J 3 bases, with 9 bases left between them. The CDR3 bases are TGTGCCAGCAGCTTCTTGGGCCACTACGAGCAGTACGTC. Amino acid sequence: CASSFLGHYEQYV.

This chain connects TRBV28 to TRBJ2-7, with 7 bases that match TRBD1. The CDR3 loop spans 14 amino acids. Germline loops: CDR1 MDHEN, CDR2 SYDVKM. V dropped 7 bases and J dropped 3; count of bases not matched to a gene: 9. The CDR3 bases are TGTGCCAGCAACAACGCACAGGGGAGCTACGAGCAGTACGTC. Translated: CASNNAQGSYEQYV.

This chain links TRBV7-8 with TRBJ1-5, with TRBD1 identical over 10 bases. CDR3 size: 15 residues. Germline CDR1 is SGHVS and CDR2 is FQNEAQ. V dropped 4 bases and J dropped 5; count of bases not matched to a gene: 5. In nucleotides, the CDR3 is TGTGCCAGCAGCTCGGGACAGGGGAGTGATCAGCCCCAGCATTTT. Its translation is CASSSGQGSDQPQHF.

The gene calls are TRBV9 and TRBJ2-7; the match to TRBD2 covers 8 bases. The V gene end was trimmed by 4 bases and the J gene end by 6 bases; junction bases not matched to a gene: 9. CDR3 length: 14 amino acids. Germline V CDR1 and CDR2: SGDLS, YYNGEE. The CDR3 nucleotides are TGTGCCAGCAGCTCCTACGGGGGGGCCCCCGAGCAGTACTTC. It encodes CASSSYGGAPEQYF.